A selection of T cell receptor beta chains follows, all from one sample in a study of T cell responses to AZD1222 COVID-19 vaccine. This table comes from immunoSEQ multiplex PCR, and its TCRdb copy is limited to in-frame clones, with some not included. The sample records around 140,000 clones, 93% being singletons. The sequences come from peripheral blood, collected on day 0 of AZD1222 vaccination. The receptors were sampled from an adult in good health. Each CDR3 is given with its conserved first and last residue. The D gene is left open where the match is weak. Clone size is stated in some rows and not others, as once, few, many or a class when expanded.

D | J | V | size | DNA | CDR3
- | TRBJ2-7 | TRBV20-1 | - | TGCAGTGCTAGTAGAGGTGCCTACGAGCAGTACTTC | CSASRGAYEQYF
TRBD2 | TRBJ2-7 | TRBV29-1 | - | TGCAGCGTTGAACGGGGGGACCGCGGTGAGCAGTACTTC | CSVERGDRGEQYF
- | TRBJ1-1 | TRBV3-1/TRBV3-2 | - | TGTGCCAGCAGCCAGGGGTCGTGGGACACTGAAGCTTTCTTT | CASSQGSWDTEAFF
TRBD1 | TRBJ1-4 | TRBV4-1 | - | TGCGCCAGCAGCCAACCGGGACAGGCAGGAGAAAAACTGTTTTTT | CASSQPGQAGEKLFF
- | TRBJ1-2 | TRBV28 | few | TGTGCCAGTCTCGCCGGGGCCGACTATGGCTACACCTTC | CASLAGADYGYTF
TRBD1 | TRBJ1-1 | TRBV28 | once | TGTGCCAGCAGTTTATGGCAGGGGGGAGCGAACACTGAAGCTTTCTTT | CASSLWQGGANTEAFF
- | TRBJ2-3 | TRBV9 | - | TGTGCCAGCAGTACGGGAGCAGCAGATACGCAGTATTTT | CASSTGAADTQYF
- | TRBJ2-2 | TRBV4-2 | - | TGTGCCAGCAGTCGAAGGACCGGGGAGCTGTTTTTT | CASSRRTGELFF
- | TRBJ1-1 | TRBV5-1 | - | TGCGCCAGCAGACGGGAGACTGGGGGTGGCACTGAAGCTTTCTTT | CASRRETGGGTEAFF
TRBD1 | TRBJ1-6 | TRBV4-3 | - | TGCGCCAGCAGCCAAGTGACAGGGGCTAATTCACCCCTCCACTTT | CASSQVTGANSPLHF
- | TRBJ1-1 | TRBV27 | - | TGTGCCAGCAGTGAGATACAGGGTAGTATCGCTGAAGCTTTCTTT | CASSEIQGSIAEAFF
- | TRBJ1-3 | TRBV10-3 | - | TGTGCCATCAGTGAGGATCCTGGAAACACCATATATTTT | CAISEDPGNTIYF
- | TRBJ1-1 | TRBV11-1 | - | TGTGCCAGCAGCCATCGGAGGACTGAAGCTTTCTTT | CASSHRRTEAFF
- | TRBJ1-1 | TRBV7-3 | - | TGTGCCAGCAGCCTCACAGAGAACACTGAAGCTTTCTTT | CASSLTENTEAFF
- | TRBJ1-1 | TRBV7-8 | - | TGTGCCAGCAGCCCCCAAGGGGTGGTGAACACTGAAGCTTTCTTT | CASSPQGVVNTEAFF
TRBD1 | TRBJ1-2 | TRBV29-1 | - | TGCAGCGTTGAGAGACAGGGGGCGGTAAACGGCTACACCTTC | CSVERQGAVNGYTF
- | TRBJ1-4 | TRBV5-6 | - | TGTGCCAGCAGCGTCGCCCCCCGGTCAACTAATGAAAAACTGTTTTTT | CASSVAPRSTNEKLFF
- | TRBJ1-2 | TRBV2 | - | TGTGCCAGCACCACAAGGGCAGGGTATGGCTACACCTTC | CASTTRAGYGYTF
- | TRBJ1-1 | TRBV11-3 | - | TGTGCCAGCAGCTTACGGGGAGGCACTGAAGCTTTCTTT | CASSLRGGTEAFF
TRBD1 | TRBJ2-1 | TRBV20-1 | once | TGCAGTGCTAGTATCACAGGGGGCACGAATGAGCAGTTCTTC | CSASITGGTNEQFF
- | TRBJ2-1 | TRBV7-3 | once | TGTGCCAGCAGCTTAGGGCAGGGAGGAGATGAGCAGTTCTTC | CASSLGQGGDEQFF
- | TRBJ1-5 | TRBV20-1 | - | TGCAGTGCTAGTGAACAGGGAGGTCAGCCCCAGCATTTT | CSASEQGGQPQHF
TRBD2 | TRBJ2-3 | TRBV29-1 | - | TGCAGCGCCGGTGGGACTAGCGGGCGATCGCAGTATTTT | CSAGGTSGRSQYF
- | TRBJ1-2 | TRBV20-1 | - | TGCAGTGCTAGTAGAGCGGCTAACTATGGCTACACCTTC | CSASRAANYGYTF
- | TRBJ2-7 | TRBV19 | - | TGTGCCAGTAGTAGCGGGGTGGAAGGTCGGGAGCAGTACTTC | CASSSGVEGREQYF
- | TRBJ1-1 | TRBV6-1 | few | TGTGCCAGCAGTGATTTCTGGGGGTATGAAGCTTTCTTT | CASSDFWGYEAFF
TRBD1 | TRBJ2-3 | TRBV24-1 | - | TGTGCCACCAGTGATAAGACAGGGCTTGTCACGCAGTATTTT | CATSDKTGLVTQYF
TRBD2 | TRBJ2-5 | TRBV3-1/TRBV3-2 | once | TGTGCCAGCAGCCAAGTAGCGGGGGTTGGAGAGACCCAGTACTTC | CASSQVAGVGETQYF
- | TRBJ2-7 | TRBV6-1 | - | TGTGCCAGCAGTGAGGGCCCTGGGGTTAAGCAGTACTTC | CASSEGPGVKQYF
- | TRBJ2-1 | TRBV2 | - | TGTGCCAGCAGTGATCGAATTACCATGCCCGGCGAGCAGTTCTTC | CASSDRITMPGEQFF
TRBD2 | TRBJ2-7 | TRBV9 | - | TGTGCCAGCAGCGTAGAGGCGGGGGACCGCCACGAGCAGTACTTC | CASSVEAGDRHEQYF
- | TRBJ2-1 | TRBV4-2 | - | TGTGCCAGCAGCCAAGAGGGCCTTCAGGGCAATGAGCAGTTCTTC | CASSQEGLQGNEQFF
- | TRBJ2-1 | TRBV6-1 | - | TGTGCCAGCAGTGAATTGGGATTCAATGAGCAGTTCTTC | CASSELGFNEQFF
TRBD1 | TRBJ1-2 | TRBV12-3/TRBV12-4 | - | TGTGCCAGCAGTTTAAGACAGGGCTATGGCTACACCTTC | CASSLRQGYGYTF
- | TRBJ1-1 | TRBV7-3 | once | TGTGCCAGCAGCCCCTTCACGGGGGCTGAAGCTTTCTTT | CASSPFTGAEAFF
- | TRBJ2-7 | TRBV5-5 | - | TGTGCCAGCAGCCCGGACAGCCTCCGCGAGCAGTACTTC | CASSPDSLREQYF
TRBD2 | TRBJ2-1 | TRBV13 | few | TGTGCCAGCAGCTTAGTACAGGCCAGCGGGAGAGTTTGGGGTGAGCAGTTCTTC | CASSLVQASGRVWGEQFF
- | TRBJ2-7 | TRBV28 | - | TGTGCCAGCAGTTTATTCAGCCTCTACGAGCAGTACTTC | CASSLFSLYEQYF
TRBD1 | TRBJ1-2 | TRBV6-5 | - | TGTGCCAGCAGATCCGGGACAGGAGGAAACTATGGCTACACCTTC | CASRSGTGGNYGYTF
TRBD1 | TRBJ1-2 | TRBV12-3/TRBV12-4 | - | TGTGCCAGCAGCTCCACAGGGGCCGGCTACACCTTC | CASSSTGAGYTF
- | TRBJ1-6 | TRBV28 | - | TGTGCCTGTTCAGCAGGAAACAGTAGGAATTCACCCCTCCACTTT | CACSAGNSRNSPLHF
- | TRBJ1-5 | TRBV2 | many | TGTGCCAGCAGCGAGCTGGGACATTGGCATCAGCCCCAGCATTTT | CASSELGHWHQPQHF